The entry below gives a single TCR beta chain sequence along with its context. Its antigen is still unknown. The germline and genes are mouse ones. Assay used: immunoSEQ multiplex PCR; TCRdb lists only in-frame clones, some missing. This table holds around 4,600 clones, about 50% found once. Time point given: mouse harvest day 14 after allogeneic transplant. The graft held 10^6 splenic CD5+ T cells and 10^7 T-cell-depleted bone marrow cells. This specimen comes from a study of tissue T cells after allogeneic stem cell transplantation. General observations from the study: Anatomically similar tissues had similar TCR repertoires within each patient. Blood and spleen captured only part of the tissue TCR repertoire.

The TCR sequence derives from a female BALB/c mouse given C57BL/6 T cells with graft-versus-host disease after an allogeneic hematopoietic cell transplant. The specimen sequenced was lymph node tissue.

The chain's CDR3 is CASSPDWGPSQNTLYF. CDR3 DNA, as far as it was read: TGTGCCAGCAGCCCTGACTGGGGGCCTAGTCAAAACACCTTGTAC. The chain couples TRBV26 to TRBJ2-4, with TRBD2 matching over 9 bases. The CDR3 is cut off 1 residue early in the read; its end comes from the germline J gene. V shed 6 bases, J shed 0 bases, and the junction held 7 bases outside the gene matches. Germline CDR1 reads KGHPV; CDR2 reads FQNQEV (reference sequence). CDR3 length equals 16 residues.